The 22 T cell receptor beta chains given below trace back to one sample, sequenced in a study of TIL therapy for anti-PD-1-resistant metastatic lung cancer. Time point in this sample: pre-treatment sample, taken before nivolumab and TIL therapy. Sequencing used immunoSEQ v3. Sequencing was performed with immunoSEQ multiplex PCR; in TCRdb, only in-frame clones are kept and a portion is missing. The table has about 32,000 clones, roughly 69% seen once. The sample in question was blood, obtained at baseline. Source of these receptors: a woman aged 25-85 years with non-small cell lung cancer.

The rearrangement uses TRBV11-2 and TRBJ2-3; maybe TRBD1 (6 bases). V dropped 5 bases and J dropped 1 base, with 13 bases sitting between them. Germline CDR1 and CDR2: SGHAT and FQNNGV. This CDR3 is built from 15 residues. CDR3 in amino acids: CASSTQGSGTDTQYF. The DNA for the CDR3 is TGTGCCAGCAGCACCCAGGGGTCGGGCACAGATACGCAGTATTTT. The variable domain in full, with the rest retrieved from reference TRBV11-2 and TRBJ2-3, is EAGVAQSPRYKIIEKRQSVAFWCNPISGHATLYWYQQILGQGPKLLIQFQNNGVVDDSQLPKDRFSAERLKGVDSTLKIQPAKLEDSAVYLCASSTQGSGTDTQYFGPGTRLTVL.

The rearrangement links TRBV7-7 to TRBJ2-5; 13 bases match TRBD2. Germline V gene lookup returns CDR1 SSHAT and CDR2 FNYEAQ (reference sequence). This CDR3 has 15 residues. The trim removed 5 bases at V and 2 bases at J, leaving 2 bases unmatched. Here the CDR3 DNA reads TGTGCCAGCAGCGCGACTAGCGGGAGGCAAGAGACCCAGTACTTC. As protein: CASSATSGRQETQYF.

V is TRBV7-6 and J is TRBJ2-3, with a tentative D call TRBD2 (6 bases). CDR3 length equals 16 residues. Germline-derived CDR1 and CDR2 are SGHVS and FNYEAQ. Between the trimmed V and J ends, which lost 6 bases and 2 bases, there was a span of 18 bases. This CDR3 reads CASSSSGDLLTDTQYF. The CDR3 DNA reads TGTGCCAGCAGTAGTTCGGGGGATCTCCTCACAGATACGCAGTATTTT. Drawing the rest from reference TRBV7-6 and TRBJ2-3, the complete variable domain is GAGVSQSPRYKVTKRGQDVALRCDPISGHVSLYWYRQALGQGPEFLTYFNYEAQQDKSGLPNDRFSAERPEGSISTLTIQRTEQRDSAMYRCASSSSGDLLTDTQYFGPGTRLTVL.

The CDR3 nucleotides are TGTGCCACCGGGACTAGCGGGGGTAGCTCCTACAATGAGCAGTTCTTC. It specifies CATGTSGGSSYNEQFF. J is TRBJ2-1 and V is TRBV10-3; TRBD2 matches at 14 bases. The CDR3 sequence is 16 residues long. V was clipped by 10 bases and J by 0 bases; unmatched bases: 5. Germline V gene sequence: CDR1 ENHRY, CDR2 SYGVKD.

J is TRBJ2-7 and V is TRBV13; 11 bases fit TRBD2. V lost 4 bases to trimming and J lost 6 bases; unmatched junction nucleotides: 11. The CDR3 contains 16 residues. The germline V gene encodes CDR1 PRHDT and CDR2 FYEKMQ (reference sequence). The CDR3 DNA is TGTGCCAGCAGCTCAACTAGCGGGAGTGAACAACTCGAGCAGTACTTC. Translation gives CASSSTSGSEQLEQYF.

In its sample, this clone was seen a few times. CDR3 sequence: CASSLEGVGAKNIQYF. CDR3 nucleotides: TGTGCCAGCAGCTTAGAAGGGGTGGGAGCCAAAAACATTCAGTACTTC. The chain has TRBV7-2 and TRBJ2-4; possibly TRBD1 for D (5 bases). Germline CDR1 and CDR2: SGHTA and FQGNSA. The CDR3 loop spans 16 amino acids. V gave up 1 base and J gave up 0 bases, with 10 bases separating them.

This chain connects TRBV19 to TRBJ2-2; TRBD2 is a possible D gene (6 bases). Germline CDR1 reads LNHDA; CDR2 reads SQIVND (reference sequence). The CDR3 totals 14 residues. The V gene lost 9 bases and the J gene lost 1 base, with 12 bases spanning the gap. CDR3 loop: CASSGVGNTGELFF. In nucleotides, the CDR3 is TGTGCCAGCTCGGGGGTGGGGAACACCGGGGAGCTGTTTTTT.

CDR3 sequence reads: CASGIIGRVYEQYF. As DNA, the CDR3 is TGTGCCAGCGGAATAATAGGACGGGTCTACGAGCAGTACTTC. The V call is TRBV7-9, the J call TRBJ2-7; D remains ambiguous. The CDR3 sequence is 14 residues long. V lost 8 bases and J 3 bases, leaving 17 bases between the germline ends. Germline-derived CDR1 and CDR2 are SEHNR and FQNEAQ (reference sequence).

This sequence joins TRBV10-1 and TRBJ2-5; TRBD1 matches at 7 bases. V lost 3 bases, J lost 2 bases, and 6 bases stayed unmatched. The germline gives CDR1 WNHNN, CDR2 SYGVQD (reference sequence). The CDR3 length is 15 residues. The CDR3 is CASSDPGTEQETQYF. In DNA form, the CDR3 reads TGCGCCAGCAGTGACCCCGGGACAGAGCAAGAGACCCAGTACTTC.

The chain carries TRBV6-5 and TRBJ2-7, with 8 bases fitting TRBD1. Germline CDR1 is MNHEY and CDR2 is SVGAGI. Trimming took 0 bases from V and 2 from J; bases not matched to a gene: 0. The CDR3 spans 14 residues. The CDR3 reads CASSYSRGPYEQYF. The CDR3 DNA sequence: TGTGCCAGCAGTTACTCCAGGGGGCCCTACGAGCAGTACTTC.

The chain combines TRBV5-5 with TRBJ2-2, with 11 bases lining up with TRBD2. V was clipped by 4 bases and J by 5 bases; unmatched bases: 7. The V gene's germline CDR1 is SGHKS and CDR2 YYEKEE (reference sequence). The CDR3 sequence is 16 residues long. CDR3 region: CASSAGLAVLTGELFF. CDR3 sequence (DNA): TGTGCCAGCAGCGCGGGACTAGCGGTCCTAACCGGGGAGCTGTTTTTT.

For the CDR3, the DNA is TGTGCCTGGAGTGTGGGGCAGGGCGAAGAGACCCAGTACTTC. It is translated as CAWSVGQGEETQYF. J is TRBJ2-5 and V is TRBV30; D possibly corresponds to TRBD1 (5 bases). This CDR3 contains 14 residues. V was shortened by 0 bases and J by 3 bases, with 11 bases between the two germline ends. Germline CDR1 GTSNPN, CDR2 SVGIG (reference sequence).

The chain carries TRBV21-1 and TRBJ2-7; TRBD1 is the table's D call, not checked against the DNA. TRBV21-1 is tagged as a pseudogene. This CDR3 is 14 amino acids long. The CDR3 coding sequence is TGTGCCAGCAGCAAGGGTACAGATTTCTACGAGCAGTACTTC. This gives the protein CASSKGTDFYEQYF.

J is TRBJ1-1 and V is TRBV5-8, with D possibly being TRBD1 (6 bases). Trimming stripped 0 bases from V and 7 bases from J, with 16 bases between. Looked up from germline, CDR1 is SGHTS and CDR2 is YDEGEE. This CDR3 comprises 15 residues. DNA for the CDR3: TGTGCCAGCAGCTTGGATCGGGGGGCGTTCGATGAAGCTTTCTTT. It encodes CASSLDRGAFDEAFF. Variable domain in full (rest from reference TRBV5-8 and TRBJ1-1): EAGVTQSPTHLIKTRGQQATLRCSPISGHTSVYWYQQALGLGLQFLLWYDEGEERNRGNFPPRFSGRQFPNYSSELNVNALELEDSALYLCASSLDRGAFDEAFFGQGTRLTVV.

V gene TRBV18 combines with J gene TRBJ2-7, with D possibly matching TRBD1 (5 bases). CDR1 and CDR2 (germline): KGHSH, LQKENI. Deletions cut 3 bases from V and 2 bases from J, with 14 bases between. The CDR3 covers 15 residues. CDR3 DNA: TGTGCCAGCTCACCGAGCAGGACAAACACCTACGAGCAGTACTTC. Its translation is CASSPSRTNTYEQYF. Based on the CDR3 plus reference TRBV18 and TRBJ2-7, the full variable domain is NAGVMQNPRHLVRRRGQEARLRCSPMKGHSHVYWYRQLPEEGLKFMVYLQKENIIDESGMPKERFSAEFPKEGPSILRIQQVVRGDSAAYFCASSPSRTNTYEQYFGPGTRLTVT.

V is TRBV19 and J is TRBJ2-3, with D perhaps matching TRBD2 (6 bases). V was shortened by 5 bases and J by 10 bases, with 10 bases between the two germline ends. The CDR3 has 11 residues. Germline V gives CDR1 LNHDA, CDR2 SQIVND (reference sequence). Here the CDR3 reads CASSLGGPQYF. The CDR3 nucleotides read TGTGCCAGTAGTTTGGGGGGTCCGCAGTATTTT.

The chain recombines TRBV6-6 with TRBJ2-5, with TRBD2 matching 8 bases. V lost 6 bases to trimming and J lost 5 bases; unmatched junction nucleotides: 8. The CDR3 spans 14 residues. Germline V gene sequence: CDR1 MNHNY, CDR2 SVGAGI (reference sequence). The CDR3 DNA is TGTGCCAGCAGCATAGGACTAGCAGGGGAGACCCAGTACTTC. Encoded protein: CASSIGLAGETQYF.

This rearrangement joins TRBV7-6 to TRBJ2-7; either TRBD1 or TRBD2 may fit D (6 bases each). Germline lookup yields CDR1 SGHVS and CDR2 FNYEAQ. The V end lost 4 bases, the J end lost 6 bases, and 16 bases lay between the germline ends. This CDR3 is 14 amino acids long. CDR3 in amino acids: CASSSWGRDGEQYF. Here the CDR3 DNA reads TGTGCCAGCAGCTCATGGGGGCGGGATGGCGAGCAGTACTTC.

This clone was recorded once. The chain's CDR3 is CASSAHNEQFF. DNA of the CDR3: TGCGCCAGCAGCGCCCACAATGAGCAGTTCTTC. V gene TRBV5-1 combines with J gene TRBJ2-1; no firm D call. The CDR3 is 11 amino acids. V was pared by 4 bases and J by 5 bases, with 4 bases between. Germline CDR1 and CDR2: SGHRS and YFSETQ.

This chain uses TRBV9 with TRBJ1-4; D unresolved. V lost 0 bases and J lost 2, with 8 bases in between. Looked up from germline, CDR1 is SGDLS and CDR2 is YYNGEE. The CDR3 totals 15 residues. The CDR3 DNA reads as TGTGCCAGCAGCGTAGGGGCAGTGACTAATGAAAAACTGTTTTTT. This encodes CASSVGAVTNEKLFF.

This chain uses TRBV7-6 with TRBJ2-7, with 9 bases fitting TRBD1. Germline V gene sequence: CDR1 SGHVS, CDR2 FNYEAQ. The CDR3 is 14 amino acids. Trimming took 5 bases from V and 6 from J; bases not matched to a gene: 8. The CDR3 region has the DNA TGTGCCAGCAGCCCCCCCGGACAGGGGTTCGAGCAGTACTTC. Amino acids: CASSPPGQGFEQYF.

This chain links TRBV20-1 with TRBJ1-2; D not certain. Trimming removed 3 bases at V and 6 bases at J, with 8 bases between. Germline-derived CDR1 and CDR2 are DFQATT and SNEGSKA (reference sequence). The CDR3 spans 11 residues. For the CDR3, the DNA is TGCAGTGCTAGCCGCAACGATGGCTACACCTTC. This encodes CSASRNDGYTF.